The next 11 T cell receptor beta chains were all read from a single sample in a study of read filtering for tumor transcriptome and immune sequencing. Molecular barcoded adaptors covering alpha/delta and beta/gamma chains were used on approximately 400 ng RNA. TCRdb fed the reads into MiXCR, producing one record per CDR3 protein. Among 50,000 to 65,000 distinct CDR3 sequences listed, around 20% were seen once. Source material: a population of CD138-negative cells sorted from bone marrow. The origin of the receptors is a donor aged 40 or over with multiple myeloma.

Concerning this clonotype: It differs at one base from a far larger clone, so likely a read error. The chain's CDR3 is CASNQDRSGATETQYF. CDR3 DNA: TGTGCCAGCAACCAAGATAGATCGGGGGCCACAGAGACCCAGTACTTC. The chain has TRBV3-2 and TRBJ2-5; the tabulated D call, TRBD1, remains unverified against the DNA. TRBV3-2 is a pseudogene. This CDR3 has 16 residues.

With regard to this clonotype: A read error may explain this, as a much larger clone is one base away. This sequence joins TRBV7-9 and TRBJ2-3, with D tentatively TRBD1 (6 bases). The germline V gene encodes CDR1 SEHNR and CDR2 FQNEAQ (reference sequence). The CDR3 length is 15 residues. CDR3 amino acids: CASGLGVYRTDTQCF. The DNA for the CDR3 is TGTGCCAGCGGTCTAGGGGTTTACCGGACAGATACGCAGTGTTTT.

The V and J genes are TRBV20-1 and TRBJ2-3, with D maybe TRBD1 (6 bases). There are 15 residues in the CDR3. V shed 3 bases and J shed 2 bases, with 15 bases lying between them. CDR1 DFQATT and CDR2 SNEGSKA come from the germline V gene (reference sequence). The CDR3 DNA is TGCAGTGCTAGCCTCAGGCAGGGGTTCACAGATACGCAGTATTTT. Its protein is CSASLRQGFTDTQYF.

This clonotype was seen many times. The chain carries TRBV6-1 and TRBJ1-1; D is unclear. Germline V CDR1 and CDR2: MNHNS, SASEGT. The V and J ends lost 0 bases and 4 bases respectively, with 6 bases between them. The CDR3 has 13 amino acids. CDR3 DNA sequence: TGTGCCAGCAGTGAAGCTCGGGGCACTGAAGCTTTCTTT. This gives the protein CASSEARGTEAFF.

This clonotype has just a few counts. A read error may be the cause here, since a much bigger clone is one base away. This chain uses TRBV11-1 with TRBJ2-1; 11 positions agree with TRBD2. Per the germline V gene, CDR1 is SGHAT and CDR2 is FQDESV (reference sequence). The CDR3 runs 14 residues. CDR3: CAGSLAGGTPEQFF. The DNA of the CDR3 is TGTGCCGGCAGCTTAGCGGGAGGGACACCGGAGCAGTTCTTC.

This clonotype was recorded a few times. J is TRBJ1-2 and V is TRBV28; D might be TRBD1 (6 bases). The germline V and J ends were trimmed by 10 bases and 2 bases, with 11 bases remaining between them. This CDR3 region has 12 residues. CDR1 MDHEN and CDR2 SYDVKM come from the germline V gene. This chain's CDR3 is CAILTGNYGYTF. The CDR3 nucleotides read TGTGCCATCCTAACAGGGAACTATGGCTACACCTTC.

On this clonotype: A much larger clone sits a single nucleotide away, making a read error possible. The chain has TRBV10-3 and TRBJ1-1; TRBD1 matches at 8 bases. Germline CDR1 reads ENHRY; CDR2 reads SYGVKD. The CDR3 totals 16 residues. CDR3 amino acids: CATSRPGGAGNTEAFF. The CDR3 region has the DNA TGTGCCACCAGTCGGCCAGGGGGCGCGGGGAACACTGAAGCTTTCTTT.

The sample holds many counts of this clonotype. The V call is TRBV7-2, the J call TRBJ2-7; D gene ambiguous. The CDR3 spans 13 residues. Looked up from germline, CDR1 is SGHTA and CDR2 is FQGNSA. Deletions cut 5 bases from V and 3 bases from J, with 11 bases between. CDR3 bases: TGTGCCAGCAGCCCACTTTTAGGCTACGAGCAGTACTTC. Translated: CASSPLLGYEQYF.

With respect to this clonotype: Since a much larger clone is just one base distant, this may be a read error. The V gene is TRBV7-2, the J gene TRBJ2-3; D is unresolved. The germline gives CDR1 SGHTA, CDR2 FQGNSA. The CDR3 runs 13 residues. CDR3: CASSEGYTNTQYF. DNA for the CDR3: TGTGCCAGCAGCGAAGGATACACAAATACGCAGTATTTT.

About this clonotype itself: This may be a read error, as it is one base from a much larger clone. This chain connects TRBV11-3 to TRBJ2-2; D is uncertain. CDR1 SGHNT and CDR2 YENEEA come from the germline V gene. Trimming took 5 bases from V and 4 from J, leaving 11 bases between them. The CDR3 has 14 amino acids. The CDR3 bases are TGTGCCAGCAGCCCCCGCAGGAGCACCGGGGAGCTGTTTTTT. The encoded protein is CASSPRRSTGELFF.

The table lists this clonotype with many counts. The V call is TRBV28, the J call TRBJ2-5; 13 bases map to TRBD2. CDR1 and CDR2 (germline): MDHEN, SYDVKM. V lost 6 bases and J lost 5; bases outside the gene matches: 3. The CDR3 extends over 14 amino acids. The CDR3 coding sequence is TGTGCCAGCAGAGGGACTAGCGGGACGGAGACCCAGTACTTC. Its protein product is CASRGTSGTETQYF.